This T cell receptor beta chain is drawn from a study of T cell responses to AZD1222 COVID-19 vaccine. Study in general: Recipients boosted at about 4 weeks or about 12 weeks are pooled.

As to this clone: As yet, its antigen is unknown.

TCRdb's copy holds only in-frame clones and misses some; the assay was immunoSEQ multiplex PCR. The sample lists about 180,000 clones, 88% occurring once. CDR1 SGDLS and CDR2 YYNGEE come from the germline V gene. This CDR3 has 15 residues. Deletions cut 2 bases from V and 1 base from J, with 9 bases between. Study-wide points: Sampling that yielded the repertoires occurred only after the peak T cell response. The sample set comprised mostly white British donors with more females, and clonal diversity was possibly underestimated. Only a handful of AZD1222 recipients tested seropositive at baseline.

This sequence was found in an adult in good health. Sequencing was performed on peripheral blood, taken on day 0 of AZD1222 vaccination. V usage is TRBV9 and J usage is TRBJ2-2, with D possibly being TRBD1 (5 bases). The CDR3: CASSVGGQNTGELFF. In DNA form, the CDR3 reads TGTGCCAGCAGCGTCGGCGGACAGAACACCGGGGAGCTGTTTTTT. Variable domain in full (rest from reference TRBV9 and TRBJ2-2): DSGVTQTPKHLITATGQRVTLRCSPRSGDLSVYWYQQSLDQGLQFLIQYYNGEERAKGNILERFSAQQFPDLHSELNLSSLELGDSALYFCASSVGGQNTGELFFGEGSRLTVL.